This TCR beta chain is drawn from a study of T cells expressing NK-cell markers. Looking at the study overall: Eight donors were sequenced, of whom seven were HCMV-seropositive, while the remaining one was HCMV-seronegative.

Comments on this clonotype: What it binds is unknown.

5'RACE template switching with UMIs generated TCR beta cDNA. TCRdb re-called the 5' RACE reads and gives one entry per CDR3 protein, without DNA. The specimen's table records 200,000 to 300,000 distinct CDR3 sequences. This CDR3 spans 18 amino acids. The germline gives CDR1 LGHNA, CDR2 YSLEER. Broader study findings: Clones of NKG2C+ T cells that had expanded were of unclear HCMV specificity.

This TCR was recovered from a woman between 18 and 69 years old in good health. This chain links TRBV4-3 with TRBJ2-5; TCRdb's D call of TRBD2 is untestable without DNA. The specimen was blood T cells: a sorted CD56 or NKG2C T cell subset, CD4+ or CD8+ T cells, or bulk PBMC T cells (not recorded which). CDR3 amino acids: CASSQELASGGWQETQYF.